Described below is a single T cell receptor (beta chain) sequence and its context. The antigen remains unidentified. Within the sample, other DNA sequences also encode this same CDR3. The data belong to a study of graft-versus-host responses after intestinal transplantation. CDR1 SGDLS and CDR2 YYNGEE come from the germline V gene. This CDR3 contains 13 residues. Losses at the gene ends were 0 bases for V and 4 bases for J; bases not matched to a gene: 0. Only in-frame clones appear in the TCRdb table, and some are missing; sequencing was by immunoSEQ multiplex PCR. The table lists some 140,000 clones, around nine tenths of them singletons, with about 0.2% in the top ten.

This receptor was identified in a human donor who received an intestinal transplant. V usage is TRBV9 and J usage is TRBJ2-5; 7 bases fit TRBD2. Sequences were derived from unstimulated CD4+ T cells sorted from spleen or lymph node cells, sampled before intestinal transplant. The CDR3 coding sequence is TGTGCCAGCAGCGTAGCGGGAGGAGAGACCCAGTACTTC. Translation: CASSVAGGETQYF.